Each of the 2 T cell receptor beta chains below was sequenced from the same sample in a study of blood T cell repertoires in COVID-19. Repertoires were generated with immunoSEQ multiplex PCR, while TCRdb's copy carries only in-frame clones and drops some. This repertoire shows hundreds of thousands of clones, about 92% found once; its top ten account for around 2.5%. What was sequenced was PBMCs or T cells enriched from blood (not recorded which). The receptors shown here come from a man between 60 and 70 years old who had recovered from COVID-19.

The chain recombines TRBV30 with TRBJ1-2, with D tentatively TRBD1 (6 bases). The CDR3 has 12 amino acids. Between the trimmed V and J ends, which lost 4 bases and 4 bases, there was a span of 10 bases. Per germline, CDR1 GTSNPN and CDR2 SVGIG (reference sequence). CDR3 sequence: CAWTGGGYGYTF. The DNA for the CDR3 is TGTGCCTGGACGGGGGGCGGCTATGGCTACACCTTC.

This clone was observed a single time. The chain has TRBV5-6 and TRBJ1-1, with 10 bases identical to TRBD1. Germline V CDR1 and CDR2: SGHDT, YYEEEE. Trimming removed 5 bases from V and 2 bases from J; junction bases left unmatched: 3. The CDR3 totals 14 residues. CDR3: CASRRQGANTEAFF. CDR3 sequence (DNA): TGTGCCAGCAGGAGACAGGGGGCCAACACTGAAGCTTTCTTT. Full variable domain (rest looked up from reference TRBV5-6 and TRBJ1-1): DAGVTQSPTHLIKTRGQQVTLRCSPKSGHDTVSWYQQALGQGPQFIFQYYEEEERQRGNFPDRFSGHQFPNYSSELNVNALLLGDSALYLCASRRQGANTEAFFGQGTRLTVV.